The clone carrying this TCR beta chain was found a few times. CDR3 length: 11 amino acids. V was pared by 2 bases and J by 9 bases, with 8 bases between. Germline-derived CDR1 and CDR2 are SGDLS and YYNGEE. Graves' hyperthyroidism was deemed stable given no ophthalmopathy progression within 18 months. It was 10 ml of fresh peripheral blood that supplied the PBMCs. Researchers took RNA transcripts and amplified the TCR beta CDR3 regions from them. A first-round RT-PCR of the TCR CDR3 used the HTBI primer set. TCRdb itself ran the multiplex PCR reads through MiXCR, one entry per CDR3 protein. The sample holds about 560,000 distinct CDR3 sequences, approximately 16% seen once. This sample was included in a study of T cells in Graves' hyperthyroidism and ophthalmopathy. Study in general: The authors collected peripheral blood at initial diagnosis, before any treatment.

The specimen was blood. The sequence was obtained from a woman under 30 with Graves' hyperthyroidism. The chain combines TRBV9 with TRBJ1-2, with D possibly TRBD1 on 5 matching bases. The CDR3 coding sequence is TGTGCCAGCAGCGTCAGGGAGAGCTACACCTTC. The encoded protein is CASSVRESYTF.